Detailed here is one T cell receptor (beta chain). The antigen is undetermined. The PCR used 60 Vbeta and 13 Jbeta primers. Produced via immunoSEQ multiplex PCR; TCRdb's table is partial and in-frame only. The sample has 100,000 to 150,000 clones; approximately 87% are singletons. This entry is derived from a study of cytomegalovirus exposure and HLA in healthy donors. Overall study results and limits: Cytomegalovirus association was assigned to around 150 TCR beta chains. After further analysis at a later stage, roughly 16,000 TCR beta sequences were associated with HLA alleles at 0.05 false discovery rate. Prediction of most subjects' HLA-A and HLA-B alleles by TCR beta sequences was reportedly accurate.

Likely unrecorded immune exposures existed in these nominally healthy donors. V was clipped by 0 bases and J by 5 bases; unmatched bases: 4. Germline V gene sequence: CDR1 SGDLS, CDR2 YYNGEE. The CDR3 has 14 amino acids. This chain links TRBV9 with TRBJ2-5; TRBD2 aligns across 7 bases. This receptor was identified in a man younger than 35 in good health and CMV-seropositive. Sequences were obtained from PBMCs. CDR3 in DNA: TGTGCCAGCAGCGTAGGGGGAGGGACCGAGACCCAGTACTTC. Protein product: CASSVGGGTETQYF.